The sequence of this TCR beta chain was determined in a study of T cells after somatic rescue of genetic block. TCRdb's copy holds only in-frame clones and misses some; the assay was immunoSEQ multiplex PCR. The sample has approximately 65,000 clones; less than 95% are singletons. The source of this sequence is a man aged 35-49 years. Sequencing input: peripheral blood mononuclear cells (PBMCs).

This CDR3 reads CASSHPGTGGNLQHF. As DNA, the CDR3 is TGCGCCAGCAGCCATCCCGGGACAGGGGGCAATCTCCAGCATTTT. The rearrangement links TRBV4-1 to TRBJ1-5; TRBD1 matches 12 bases. The CDR3 runs to 15 residues. The germline V gene encodes CDR1 MGHRA and CDR2 YSYEKL. J lost 12 bases, V lost 3 bases, and 9 bases had no gene match.